This section outlines one T cell receptor beta chain sequence together with its context. CDR3 length: 15 amino acids. V trimming: 4 bases; J trimming: 5 bases; junction bases outside the gene matches: 10. The V gene's germline CDR1 is SQVTM and CDR2 ANQGSEA. The data were obtained in a study of somatic mutations in cytotoxic T cells in rheumatoid arthritis. The data were produced by immunoSEQ multiplex PCR, yet TCRdb's version contains in-frame clones alone and is incomplete. The sample comprises thousands of clones, 70% to 85% of which are singletons, and around 36% rests with the top ten. The gene calls are TRBV29-1 and TRBJ2-1; 8 bases map to TRBD2. This TCR came from a woman aged 50 to 65 in good health. The sample taken for sequencing was CD8+ T cells sorted from blood. CDR3 in DNA: TGCAGCGTTGTGGAGCGGGGGAAAGAGGACAATGAGCAGTTCTTC. Translating gives CSVVERGKEDNEQFF.